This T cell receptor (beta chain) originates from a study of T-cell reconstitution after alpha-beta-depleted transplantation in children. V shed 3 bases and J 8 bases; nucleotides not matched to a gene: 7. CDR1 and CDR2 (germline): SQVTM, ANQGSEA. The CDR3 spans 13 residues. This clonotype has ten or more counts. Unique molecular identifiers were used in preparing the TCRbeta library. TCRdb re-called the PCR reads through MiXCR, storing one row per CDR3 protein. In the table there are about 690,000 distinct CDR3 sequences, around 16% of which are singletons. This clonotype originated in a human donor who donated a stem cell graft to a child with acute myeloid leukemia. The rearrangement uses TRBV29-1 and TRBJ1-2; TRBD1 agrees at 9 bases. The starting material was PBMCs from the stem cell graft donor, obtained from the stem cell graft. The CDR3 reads CSVEGQGTNGYTF. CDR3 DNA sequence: TGCAGCGTTGAGGGACAGGGAACCAACGGCTACACCTTC.